The source of this T cell receptor (beta chain) is a study of blood T cell repertoires in COVID-19. Study-wide context: Whether acute or convalescent, the COVID-19 samples came from the United States, Italy and Spain. The cDNA or gDNA used as material had been derived from T cells, B-cell-depleted T cells, or PBMCs.

Libraries were prepared by immunoSEQ multiplex PCR; TCRdb keeps only in-frame clonotypes and omits some of them. Of 150,000 to 200,000 clones in the sample, nearly 85% were seen once. The CDR3 runs to 14 residues. The germline gives CDR1 MNHNY, CDR2 SVGAGI (reference sequence). Losses at the gene ends were 7 bases for V and 7 bases for J; bases not matched to a gene: 7. The sequence derives from a woman aged 30 to 39 with acute or convalescent COVID-19. The rearrangement joins TRBV6-6 to TRBJ1-4; 9 bases are shared with TRBD1. Sequenced material: peripheral blood. DNA of the CDR3: TGTGCCAGCACCGCCGGGACAGGGAGTGAAAAACTGTTTTTT. Protein product: CASTAGTGSEKLFF.